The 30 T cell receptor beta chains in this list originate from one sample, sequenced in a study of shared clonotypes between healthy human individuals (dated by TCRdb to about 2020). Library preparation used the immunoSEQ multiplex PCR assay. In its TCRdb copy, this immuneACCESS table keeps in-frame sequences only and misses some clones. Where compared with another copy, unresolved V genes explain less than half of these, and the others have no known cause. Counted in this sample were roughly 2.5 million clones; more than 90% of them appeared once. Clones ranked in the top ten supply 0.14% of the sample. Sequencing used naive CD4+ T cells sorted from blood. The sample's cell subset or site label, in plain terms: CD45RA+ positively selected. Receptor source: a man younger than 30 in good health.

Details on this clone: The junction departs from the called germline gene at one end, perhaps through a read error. As DNA, the CDR3 is TGTGCCAGCAGTTCAGGACAGGGGGGGCAGTCGGACTTC. Its protein is CASSSGQGGQSDF. The gene calls are TRBV28 and TRBJ2-4, with TRBD1 identical over 10 bases. This CDR3 spans 13 amino acids. CDR1 and CDR2 from the germline V gene are MDHEN and SYDVKM.

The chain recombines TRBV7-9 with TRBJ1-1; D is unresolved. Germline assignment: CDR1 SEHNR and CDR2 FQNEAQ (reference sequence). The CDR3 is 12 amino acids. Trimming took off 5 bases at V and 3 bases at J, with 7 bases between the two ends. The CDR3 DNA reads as TGTGCCAGCAGCCCTCCTTACACTGAAGCTTTCTTT. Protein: CASSPPYTEAFF.

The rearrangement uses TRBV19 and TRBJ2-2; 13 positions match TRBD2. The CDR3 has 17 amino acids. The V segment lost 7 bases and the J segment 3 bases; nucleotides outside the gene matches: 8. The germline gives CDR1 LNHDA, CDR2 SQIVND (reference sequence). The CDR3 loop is CASTTGLAGVYTGELFF. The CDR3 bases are TGTGCCAGTACAACTGGACTAGCGGGAGTCTACACCGGGGAGCTGTTTTTT.

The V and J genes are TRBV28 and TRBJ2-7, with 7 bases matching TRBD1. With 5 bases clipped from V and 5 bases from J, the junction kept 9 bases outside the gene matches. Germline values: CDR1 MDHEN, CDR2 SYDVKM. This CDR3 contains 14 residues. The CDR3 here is CASSLQTGPDEQYF. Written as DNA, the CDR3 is TGTGCCAGCAGTCTCCAGACAGGGCCGGACGAGCAGTACTTC.

The CDR3 here is CASSQGPRKAPSGANVLTF. The CDR3 DNA follows: TGCGCCAGCAGCCAAGGTCCGCGCAAAGCACCCTCTGGGGCCAACGTCCTGACTTTC. The J gene is TRBJ2-6, the V gene TRBV4-1; D is uncertain. CDR3 length: 19 residues. Trimming took 1 base from V and 0 from J, leaving 16 bases between them. The germline CDR1 and CDR2 sequences are MGHRA and YSYEKL.

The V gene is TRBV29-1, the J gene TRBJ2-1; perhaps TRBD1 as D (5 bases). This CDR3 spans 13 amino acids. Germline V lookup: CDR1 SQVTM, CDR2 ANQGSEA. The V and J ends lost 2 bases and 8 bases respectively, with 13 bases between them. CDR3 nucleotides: TGCAGCGTTGAACCGGCAGGGTACGATGAGCAGTTCTTC. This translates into CSVEPAGYDEQFF.

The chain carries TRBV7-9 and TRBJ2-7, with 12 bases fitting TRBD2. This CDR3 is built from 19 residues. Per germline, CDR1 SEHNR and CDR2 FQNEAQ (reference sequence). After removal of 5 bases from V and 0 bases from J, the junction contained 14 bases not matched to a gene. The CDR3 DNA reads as TGTGCCAGCAGCCATAACAAGGGACTAGCGGGTCTAAGCTCCTACGAGCAGTACTTC. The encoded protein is CASSHNKGLAGLSSYEQYF.

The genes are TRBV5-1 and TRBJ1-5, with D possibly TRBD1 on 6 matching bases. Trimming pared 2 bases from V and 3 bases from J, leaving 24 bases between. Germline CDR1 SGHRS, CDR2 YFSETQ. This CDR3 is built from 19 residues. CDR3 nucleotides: TGCGCCAGCAGCTTTAACCCCCTCCATCAGGGGTCGGCCAATCAGCCCCAGCATTTT. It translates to CASSFNPLHQGSANQPQHF.

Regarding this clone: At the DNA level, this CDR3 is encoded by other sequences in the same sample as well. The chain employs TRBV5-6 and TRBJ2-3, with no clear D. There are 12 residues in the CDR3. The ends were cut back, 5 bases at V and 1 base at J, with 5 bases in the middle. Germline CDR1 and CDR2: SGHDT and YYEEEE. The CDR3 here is CASSRGTDTQYF. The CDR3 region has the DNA TGTGCCAGCAGTAGGGGCACAGATACGCAGTATTTT.

In nucleotides, the CDR3 is TGTGCCAGCAGCTTAGCGCGCACAGAGGATGAGCAGTTCTTC. Protein: CASSLARTEDEQFF. This chain connects TRBV7-9 to TRBJ2-1; D remains ambiguous. V gave up 0 bases and J gave up 8 bases, with 11 bases separating them. The germline V gene has CDR1 SEHNR and CDR2 FQNEAQ (reference sequence). This CDR3 region has 14 residues.

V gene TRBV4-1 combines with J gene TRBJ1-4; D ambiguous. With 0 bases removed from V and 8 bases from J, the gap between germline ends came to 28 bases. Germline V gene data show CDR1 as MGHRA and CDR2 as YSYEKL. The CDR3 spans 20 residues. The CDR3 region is CASSQDFSGSSRRVQEKLFF. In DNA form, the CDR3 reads TGCGCCAGCAGCCAAGATTTTAGCGGCAGTTCACGTCGGGTCCAGGAAAAACTGTTTTTT.

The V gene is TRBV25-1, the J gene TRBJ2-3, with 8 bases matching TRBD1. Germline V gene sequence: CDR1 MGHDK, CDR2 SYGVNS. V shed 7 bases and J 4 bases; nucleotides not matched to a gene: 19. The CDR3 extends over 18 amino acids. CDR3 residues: CASILNKGQEPFPDTQYF. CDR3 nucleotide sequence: TGTGCCAGCATCTTAAATAAGGGACAGGAGCCCTTCCCAGATACGCAGTATTTT.

CDR3 in amino acids: CASSEALIYGYTF. The CDR3 nucleotides read TGTGCCAGCAGTGAAGCGCTTATCTATGGCTACACCTTC. This chain uses TRBV2 with TRBJ1-2; no clear D. Germline CDR1 SNHLY, CDR2 FYNNEI. V was trimmed by 0 bases and J by 4 bases, leaving 6 bases between them. The CDR3 has 13 residues.

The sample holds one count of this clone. In DNA, the CDR3 is TGTGCCAGCAGTGAGGGGGTGATAGGCAATCAGCCCCAGCATTTT. Protein: CASSEGVIGNQPQHF. The chain combines TRBV6-1 with TRBJ1-5; D is perhaps TRBD1 (5 bases). The germline CDR1 and CDR2 sequences are MNHNS and SASEGT. V shed 3 bases and J shed 2 bases, with 11 bases lying between them. This CDR3 spans 15 amino acids.

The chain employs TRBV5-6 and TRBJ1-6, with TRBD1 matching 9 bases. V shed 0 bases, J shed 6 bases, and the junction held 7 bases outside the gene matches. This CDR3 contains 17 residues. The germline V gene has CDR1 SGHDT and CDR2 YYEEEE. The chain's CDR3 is CASSLGSGTGFNSPLHF. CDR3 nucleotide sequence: TGTGCCAGCAGCTTGGGATCCGGGACAGGGTTTAATTCACCCCTCCACTTT.

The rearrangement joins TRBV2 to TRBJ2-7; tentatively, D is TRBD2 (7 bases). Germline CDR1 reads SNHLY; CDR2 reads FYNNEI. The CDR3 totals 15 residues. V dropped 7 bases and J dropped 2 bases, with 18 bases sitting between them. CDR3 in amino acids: CASTGGLAETYEQYF. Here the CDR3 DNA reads TGTGCCAGCACTGGGGGCCTAGCGGAAACCTACGAGCAGTACTTC.

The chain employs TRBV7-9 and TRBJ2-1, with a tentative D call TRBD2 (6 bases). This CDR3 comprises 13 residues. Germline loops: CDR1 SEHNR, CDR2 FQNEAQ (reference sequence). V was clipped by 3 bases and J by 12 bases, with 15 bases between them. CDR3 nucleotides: TGTGCCAGCAGCTTGCCGACTAGTATTGGGCAGTTCTTC. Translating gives CASSLPTSIGQFF.

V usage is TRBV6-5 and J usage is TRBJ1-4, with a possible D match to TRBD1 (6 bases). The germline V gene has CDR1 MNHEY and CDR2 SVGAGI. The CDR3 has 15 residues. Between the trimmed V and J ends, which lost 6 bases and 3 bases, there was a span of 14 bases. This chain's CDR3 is CASRTLSGANEKLFF. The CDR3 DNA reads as TGTGCCAGCAGGACCCTCTCAGGGGCTAATGAAAAACTGTTTTTT.

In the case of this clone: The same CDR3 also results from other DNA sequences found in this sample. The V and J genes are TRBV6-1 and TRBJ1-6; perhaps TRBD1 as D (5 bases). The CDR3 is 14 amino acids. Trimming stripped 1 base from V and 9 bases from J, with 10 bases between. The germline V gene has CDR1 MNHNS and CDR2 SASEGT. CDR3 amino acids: CASSEVGGGSPLHF. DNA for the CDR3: TGTGCCAGCAGTGAAGTCGGGGGTGGTTCACCCCTCCACTTT.

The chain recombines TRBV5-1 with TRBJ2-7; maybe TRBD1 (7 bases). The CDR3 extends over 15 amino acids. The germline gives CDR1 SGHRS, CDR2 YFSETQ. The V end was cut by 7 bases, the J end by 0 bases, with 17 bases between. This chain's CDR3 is CASSTPQGGSYEQYF. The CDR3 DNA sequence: TGCGCCAGCTCCACCCCGCAGGGGGGCTCCTACGAGCAGTACTTC.

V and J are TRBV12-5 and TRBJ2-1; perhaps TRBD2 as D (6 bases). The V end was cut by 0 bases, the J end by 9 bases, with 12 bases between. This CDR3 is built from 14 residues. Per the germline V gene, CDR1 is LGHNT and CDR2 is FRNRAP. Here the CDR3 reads CASGLVVGGFEQFF. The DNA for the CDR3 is TGTGCTAGTGGTTTGGTAGTAGGAGGGTTTGAGCAGTTCTTC.

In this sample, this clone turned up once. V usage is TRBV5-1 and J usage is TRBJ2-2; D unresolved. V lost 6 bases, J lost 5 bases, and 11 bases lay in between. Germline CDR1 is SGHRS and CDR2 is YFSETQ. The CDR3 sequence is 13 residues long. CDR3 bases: TGCGCCAGCAAGTGGGTTAATACCGGGGAGCTGTTTTTT. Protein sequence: CASKWVNTGELFF.

CDR3 nucleotides: TGCGCCAGCAGCCCGGTCTCGGGACAGGGGGCGAGGGAGCAGTACTTC. Its protein product is CASSPVSGQGAREQYF. The rearrangement links TRBV5-1 to TRBJ2-7; 12 bases match TRBD1. Per germline, CDR1 SGHRS and CDR2 YFSETQ. Germline trimming cut 4 bases from V and 7 bases from J; bases unmatched to any gene: 12. This CDR3 has 16 amino acids. The variable domain in full, with the rest retrieved from reference TRBV5-1 and TRBJ2-7, is KAGVTQTPRYLIKTRGQQVTLSCSPISGHRSVSWYQQTPGQGLQFLFEYFSETQRNKGNFPGRFSGRQFSNSRSEMNVSTLELGDSALYLCASSPVSGQGAREQYFGPGTRLTVT.

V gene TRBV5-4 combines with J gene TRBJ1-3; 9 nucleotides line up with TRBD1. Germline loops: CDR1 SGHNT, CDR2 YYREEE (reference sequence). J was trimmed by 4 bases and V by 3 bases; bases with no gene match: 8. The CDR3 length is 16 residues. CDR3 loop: CASSYQQGASGNTIYF. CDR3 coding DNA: TGTGCCAGCAGCTATCAACAGGGGGCAAGCGGAAACACCATATATTTT.

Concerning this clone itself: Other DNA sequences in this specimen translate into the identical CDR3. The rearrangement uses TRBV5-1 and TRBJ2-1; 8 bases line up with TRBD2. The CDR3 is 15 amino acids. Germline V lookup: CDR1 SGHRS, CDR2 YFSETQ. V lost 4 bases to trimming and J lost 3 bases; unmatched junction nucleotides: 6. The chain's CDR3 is CASSPSGSSYNEQFF. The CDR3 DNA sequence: TGCGCCAGCAGCCCCAGCGGGAGTAGCTACAATGAGCAGTTCTTC. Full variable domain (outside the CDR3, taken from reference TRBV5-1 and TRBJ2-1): KAGVTQTPRYLIKTRGQQVTLSCSPISGHRSVSWYQQTPGQGLQFLFEYFSETQRNKGNFPGRFSGRQFSNSRSEMNVSTLELGDSALYLCASSPSGSSYNEQFFGPGTRLTVL.

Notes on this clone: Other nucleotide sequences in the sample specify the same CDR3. CDR3 sequence: CASSYGETQYF. CDR3 DNA: TGTGCCAGCAGTTATGGTGAGACCCAGTACTTC. V and J are TRBV7-9 and TRBJ2-5, with D hard to call. This CDR3 has 11 residues. CDR1 and CDR2 (germline): SEHNR, FQNEAQ (reference sequence). The germline V and J ends were trimmed by 6 bases and 5 bases, with 7 bases remaining between them.

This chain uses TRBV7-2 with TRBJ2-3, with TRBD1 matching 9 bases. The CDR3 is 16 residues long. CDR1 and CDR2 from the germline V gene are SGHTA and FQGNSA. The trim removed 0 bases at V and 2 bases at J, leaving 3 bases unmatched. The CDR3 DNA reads TGTGCCAGCAGCTTAGCAGGGACAGGGTTCACAGATACGCAGTATTTT. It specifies CASSLAGTGFTDTQYF.

The CDR3 nucleotides read TGTGCCAGCGACCGTTTAAGAGAAGCTAATGAAAAACTGTTTTTT. Translated: CASDRLREANEKLFF. The J gene is TRBJ1-4, the V gene TRBV2; D is uncertain. Germline lookup yields CDR1 SNHLY and CDR2 FYNNEI. The V and J ends lost 8 bases and 3 bases respectively, with 16 bases between them. CDR3 size: 15 residues.

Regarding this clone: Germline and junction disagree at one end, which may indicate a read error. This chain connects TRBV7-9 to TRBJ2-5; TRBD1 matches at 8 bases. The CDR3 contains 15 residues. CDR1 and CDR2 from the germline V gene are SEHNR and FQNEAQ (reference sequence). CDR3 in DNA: TGTGCCAGCAGCCGTCCCGGGACAGGCCAAGCGACCCAGTACTTC. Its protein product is CASSRPGTGQATQYF.

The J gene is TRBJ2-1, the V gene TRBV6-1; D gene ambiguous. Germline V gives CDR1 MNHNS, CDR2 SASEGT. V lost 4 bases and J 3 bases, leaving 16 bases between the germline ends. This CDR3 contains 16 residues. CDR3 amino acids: CASSVIHLGYYNEQFF. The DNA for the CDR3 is TGTGCCAGCAGTGTGATCCACCTAGGGTACTACAATGAGCAGTTCTTC.